These 17 T cell receptor beta chains were sequenced from one sample in a study of cytomegalovirus exposure and HLA in healthy donors. A multiplex PCR was run with 60 Vbeta primers and 13 Jbeta primers. Profiling relied on immunoSEQ multiplex PCR, and the TCRdb table lists in-frame clones only, not all of them. The sample holds 80,000 to 130,000 clones, 84% seen once. The sample was PBMCs. Every receptor here comes from a woman younger than 35 in good health and CMV-seronegative.

A remark on this clone: One end of the junction does not line up with germline, which may come from a read error. V is TRBV7-9 and J is TRBJ2-1, with 7 bases fitting TRBD1. Germline CDR1 is SEHNR and CDR2 is FQNEAQ (reference sequence). The CDR3 extends over 14 amino acids. CDR3 DNA: TGTTCCAGCAGCTTCGACAGGGAAGGCAATGAGCAGTTCTTC. As protein: CSSSFDREGNEQFF.

This clone was observed once. The chain carries TRBV28 and TRBJ1-2, with D possibly TRBD1 on 5 matching bases. CDR1 and CDR2 (germline): MDHEN, SYDVKM. V was shortened by 2 bases and J by 8 bases, with 15 bases between the two germline ends. The CDR3 length is 14 residues. The CDR3: CASSLNGQGNGYTF. In DNA, the CDR3 is TGTGCCAGCAGTTTAAATGGCCAGGGTAACGGCTACACCTTC.

This clone was observed a few times. The chain joins TRBV7-9 to TRBJ1-5; tentative D call: TRBD1 (5 bases). V shed 3 bases and J shed 0 bases, with 9 bases lying between them. Per germline, CDR1 SEHNR and CDR2 FQNEAQ (reference sequence). The CDR3 is made up of 15 amino acids. In DNA form, the CDR3 reads TGTGCCAGCAGCTTGGGGGGTTATAGCAATCAGCCCCAGCATTTT. Its protein is CASSLGGYSNQPQHF. Based on the CDR3 plus reference TRBV7-9 and TRBJ1-5, the full variable domain is DTGVSQNPRHKITKRGQNVTFRCDPISEHNRLYWYRQTLGQGPEFLTYFQNEAQLEKSRLLSDRFSAERPKGSFSTLEIQRTEQGDSAMYLCASSLGGYSNQPQHFGDGTRLSIL.

This clone appeared a single time. The J gene is TRBJ2-7, the V gene TRBV28, with 7 bases that match TRBD1. This CDR3 has 15 amino acids. From germline, CDR1 is MDHEN and CDR2 SYDVKM. V gave up 1 base and J gave up 2 bases; unmatched junction bases: 5. CDR3 in DNA: TGTGCCAGCAGTTTATTTCCGGACAGGACCTACGAGCAGTACTTC. It specifies CASSLFPDRTYEQYF.

A single count supports this clone. The V gene is TRBV28, the J gene TRBJ2-7, with TRBD2 identical over 7 bases. The CDR3 runs to 14 residues. The J segment lost 3 bases and the V segment lost 11 bases, leaving 13 bases of the junction unmatched. Per the germline V gene, CDR1 is MDHEN and CDR2 is SYDVKM. The DNA for the CDR3 is TGTGCCCTAAGGGCTAGCGGATTGAACTACGAGCAGTACTTC. Translation gives CALRASGLNYEQYF.

V gene TRBV11-2 combines with J gene TRBJ2-7; D is perhaps TRBD2 (6 bases). This CDR3 is built from 15 residues. Germline V gene lookup returns CDR1 SGHAT and CDR2 FQNNGV. Between the trimmed V and J ends, which lost 1 base and 3 bases, there was a span of 13 bases. CDR3 loop: CASSLGPKGGYEQYF. The DNA of the CDR3 is TGTGCCAGCAGCTTAGGTCCGAAGGGAGGCTACGAGCAGTACTTC.

This sequence joins TRBV4-1 and TRBJ2-7, with 7 bases identical to TRBD1. V shed 4 bases, J shed 3 bases, and the junction held 9 bases outside the gene matches. Germline V gene sequence: CDR1 MGHRA, CDR2 YSYEKL. The CDR3 sequence is 15 residues long. The CDR3, as DNA: TGCGCCAGCAGCCCCCCCCGGGCAGGGGGCTACGAGCAGTACTTC. This translates into CASSPPRAGGYEQYF.

This chain joins TRBV10-1 and TRBJ2-5; 9 bases line up with TRBD2. Matching the DNA end better, TRBJ2-7 makes the J call doubtful. The CDR3 loop spans 13 amino acids. From germline, CDR1 is WNHNN and CDR2 SYGVQD (reference sequence). CDR3 DNA sequence: TGCGCCAGCTCGGCTAGCGGGAACTACGAGCAGTACTTC. It specifies CASSASGNYEQYF.

The V call is TRBV7-9, the J call TRBJ1-2, with D possibly TRBD1 on 5 matching bases. The germline V gene encodes CDR1 SEHNR and CDR2 FQNEAQ (reference sequence). V was trimmed by 5 bases and J by 1 base, leaving 17 bases between them. This CDR3 is built from 16 residues. CDR3 residues: CASSKGSTVLNYGYTF. CDR3 sequence (DNA): TGTGCCAGCAGCAAAGGATCGACAGTCCTTAACTATGGCTACACCTTC.

The chain employs TRBV5-1 and TRBJ2-2, with D tentatively TRBD1 (6 bases). In germline, CDR1 is SGHRS, CDR2 YFSETQ. This CDR3 has 14 amino acids. V gave up 4 bases and J gave up 4 bases, with 11 bases separating them. The chain's CDR3 is CASSVDSFTGELFF. CDR3 coding DNA: TGCGCCAGCAGCGTGGACAGCTTCACCGGGGAGCTGTTTTTT.

This clone was observed a few times. This rearrangement joins TRBV6-5 to TRBJ1-1, with TRBD1 as a possible D gene (6 bases). V was trimmed by 7 bases and J by 4 bases, leaving 13 bases between them. Germline assignment: CDR1 MNHEY and CDR2 SVGAGI. The CDR3 has 13 amino acids. The CDR3 loop is CASTTGRATEAFF. CDR3 sequence (DNA): TGTGCCAGCACAACAGGGAGGGCCACTGAAGCTTTCTTT.

On this clone itself: The germline gene is not matched at one end of the junction; a read error may be the cause. The genes are TRBV6-1 and TRBJ2-6, with D possibly TRBD2 on 6 matching bases. This CDR3 spans 15 amino acids. Germline V CDR1 and CDR2: MNHNS, SASEGT. DNA for the CDR3: TGTGCCAGCAGTGAAGGGGACTCTGGGGCCAGCGTCCTGACTTTC. This sequence encodes CASSEGDSGASVLTF.

V and J are TRBV9 and TRBJ2-3, with D maybe TRBD2 (5 bases). Trimming pared 4 bases from V and 10 bases from J, leaving 19 bases between. Germline V lookup: CDR1 SGDLS, CDR2 YYNGEE. This CDR3 comprises 14 residues. The CDR3 here is CASSPAGTARAQYF. CDR3 nucleotide sequence: TGTGCCAGCAGCCCAGCAGGCACGGCGCGGGCGCAGTATTTT.

V usage is TRBV7-2 and J usage is TRBJ2-7; D may be TRBD2 (6 bases). V was clipped by 1 base and J by 5 bases, with 15 bases between them. CDR3 size: 15 residues. Per germline, CDR1 SGHTA and CDR2 FQGNSA. CDR3 protein: CASSLVRGRNNEQYF. In DNA, the CDR3 is TGTGCCAGCAGCTTAGTTAGAGGGAGGAACAACGAGCAGTACTTC. The whole variable domain, remainder taken from reference TRBV7-2 and TRBJ2-7, is GAGVSQSPSNKVTEKGKDVELRCDPISGHTALYWYRQSLGQGLEFLIYFQGNSAPDKSGLPSDRFSAERTGGSVSTLTIQRTQQEDSAVYLCASSLVRGRNNEQYFGPGTRLTVT.

V is TRBV6-5 and J is TRBJ2-7; TRBD2 matches at 12 bases. The CDR3 consists of 15 residues. The germline CDR1 and CDR2 sequences are MNHEY and SVGAGI. The V gene end was trimmed by 6 bases and the J gene end by 4 bases; junction bases not matched to a gene: 7. The CDR3 DNA reads TGTGCCAGCAGCCTAGCGGGAGGGAATCCATACGAGCAGTACTTC. Translated: CASSLAGGNPYEQYF.

The rearrangement links TRBV7-6 to TRBJ2-7; D not resolved. The CDR3 consists of 15 residues. V lost 5 bases and J 3 bases, leaving 17 bases between the germline ends. Germline CDR1 reads SGHVS; CDR2 reads FNYEAQ. The CDR3 here is CASSPASSPYYEQYF. As DNA, the CDR3 is TGTGCCAGCAGCCCCGCCTCTAGTCCTTACTACGAGCAGTACTTC. The variable domain in full, with the rest retrieved from reference TRBV7-6 and TRBJ2-7, is GAGVSQSPRYKVTKRGQDVALRCDPISGHVSLYWYRQALGQGPEFLTYFNYEAQQDKSGLPNDRFSAERPEGSISTLTIQRTEQRDSAMYRCASSPASSPYYEQYFGPGTRLTVT.

This clone was observed once. V usage is TRBV11-1 and J usage is TRBJ2-3; 8 bases align to TRBD2. The CDR3 runs to 14 residues. CDR1 SGHAT and CDR2 FQDESV come from the germline V gene (reference sequence). V dropped 6 bases and J dropped 3; count of bases not matched to a gene: 5. The CDR3 DNA is TGTGCCAGCAGGCCGGGGGGGTCAACAGATACGCAGTATTTT. Protein product: CASRPGGSTDTQYF.